These T cell receptor beta chains were read from a single sample in a study of T-cell reconstitution after alpha-beta-depleted transplantation in children. Via MiXCR, TCRdb re-called the PCR reads, giving one row per CDR3 protein. The sample has 250,000 to 400,000 distinct CDR3 sequences, approximately 20% seen once. The starting material was PBMCs, mostly from graft donor cells, obtained 180 days after TCRalphabeta/CD19-depleted stem cell transplant. The source is a male patient under 18 who had a stem cell transplant for acute lymphoblastic leukemia, so the T cells may come from the graft donor. CDR3s include the opening cysteine and the closing phenylalanine or tryptophan. A D gene is named only where the DNA matches it firmly. Clone size is stated in some rows and not others, as once, few, many or a class when expanded.

cdr3_length	d_call	v_call	j_call	clone_size	cdr3_nt	cdr3_aa
15	TRBD2	TRBV5-5	TRBJ2-1	few	TGTGCCAGCAGCCTTTCTAGCGGAGGCTACAATGAGCAGTTCTTC	CASSLSSGGYNEQFF
12	NA	TRBV21-1	TRBJ2-4	NA	TGTGCCTCTCACAGGGGGGGAAACATTCAGTACTTC	CASHRGGNIQYF
18	TRBD2	TRBV4-1	TRBJ2-2	few	TGCGCCAGCAGCTTCGGACTAGCGGGAGGGCCGCGCACCGGGGAGCTGTTTTTT	CASSFGLAGGPRTGELFF
15	NA	TRBV24-1	TRBJ2-3	NA	TGTGCCACCAGTGATTTGGGAAGCGAGGGAGGAACGCAGTATTTT	CATSDLGSEGGTQYF
16	NA	TRBV11-2	TRBJ2-3	NA	TGTGCCAGCAGCTTAGAACCGGGACAACTCGTGGTAACGCAGTATTTT	CASSLEPGQLVVTQYF
15	NA	TRBV4-1	TRBJ2-7	NA	TGCGCCAGCAGCCAACGACTTTCTAGCTCCTACGAGCAGTACTTC	CASSQRLSSSYEQYF
16	NA	TRBV6-5	TRBJ1-4	few	TGTGCCAGCAGTTCATCAGGGGTCGCAACTAATGAAAAACTGTTTTTT	CASSSSGVATNEKLFF
16	TRBD1	TRBV7-9	TRBJ2-7	NA	TGTGCCAGCAGCTTACCGGGGACAGGGCTAACCTACGAGCAGTACTTC	CASSLPGTGLTYEQYF
12	NA	TRBV11-2	TRBJ2-7	NA	TGTGCCAGCAGCCCCTACCTCCACGAGCAGTACTTC	CASSPYLHEQYF
15	NA	TRBV4-1	TRBJ2-5	NA	TGCGCCAGCAGCCAAGATCTGAATAGCTGGGAGACCCAGTACTTC	CASSQDLNSWETQYF
16	TRBD2	TRBV11-2	TRBJ2-5	few	TGTGCCAGCAGCTCCGGGGTTAGCGGGCTAGGGGAGACCCAGTACTTC	CASSSGVSGLGETQYF
16	TRBD2	TRBV5-1	TRBJ2-7	NA	TGCGCCAGCAGCTCCTCCGGGACTAGCGGGAGCGGCGAGCAGTACTTC	CASSSSGTSGSGEQYF
16	NA	TRBV12-1	TRBJ2-7	NA	TGTGCCAGCAGCTGTACAGGGGACTCGAGCTCCTACGAGCAGTACTTC	CASSCTGDSSSYEQYF
14	NA	TRBV10-3	TRBJ2-1	few	TGTGCCATCCTTGGCAGTCTAGCTCGGGATGAGCAGTTCTTC	CAILGSLARDEQFF
13	NA	TRBV5-1	TRBJ2-4	many	TGCGCCAGCAGCTTGGTGACAGAAAACATTCAGTACTTC	CASSLVTENIQYF
13	NA	TRBV7-8	TRBJ1-2	NA	TGTGCCAGCAGCTTAGGAGGGGTCTATGGCTACACCTTC	CASSLGGVYGYTF
17	NA	TRBV21-1	TRBJ2-2	few	TGTGCCAGCAGCAAAGCGAGGTTAGCGGGAAACACCGGGGAGCTGTTTTTT	CASSKARLAGNTGELFF
14	TRBD2	TRBV20-1	TRBJ2-1	NA	TGCAGTGCTAGACACGGGAGGATCAGCAATGAGCAGTTCTTC	CSARHGRISNEQFF
13	NA	TRBV20-1	TRBJ2-3	NA	TGCAGTGCTATTAACCCCGGCAGTGATACGCAGTATTTT	CSAINPGSDTQYF
15	NA	TRBV20-1	TRBJ2-1	NA	TGCAGTGCTAGGGTGGCGATTAGCTCCTACAATGAGCAGTTCTTC	CSARVAISSYNEQFF
14	TRBD2	TRBV10-3	TRBJ2-2	NA	TGTGCCATCAGTGAGATAGCGGGAACCGGGGAGCTGTTTTTT	CAISEIAGTGELFF
17	TRBD2	TRBV6-4	TRBJ2-3	NA	TGTGCCAGCAGTGACGCTAGGACTAGCGGTAGCACAGATACGCAGTATTTT	CASSDARTSGSTDTQYF
15	NA	TRBV7-3	TRBJ1-2	few	TGTGCCAGCAGCTTAACAGGAACAGGGAGCTATGGCTACACCTTC	CASSLTGTGSYGYTF
14	NA	TRBV5-1	TRBJ2-5	few	TGCGCCAGCAGCTTGGTCGCTAGCCAAGAGACCCAGTACTTC	CASSLVASQETQYF
15	TRBD1	TRBV6-1	TRBJ1-3	NA	TGTGCCAGCAGAGCCGACAGGGGACCTGGAAACACCATATATTTT	CASRADRGPGNTIYF
19	NA	TRBV7-6	TRBJ2-7	NA	TGTGCCAGCAGCGCCCGAGTTCGAGGGTCAGGGAAAGACCTCTACGAGCAGTACTTC	CASSARVRGSGKDLYEQYF
13	NA	TRBV7-9	TRBJ1-1	NA	TGTGCCAGCAGCCCAACTCAGCTCACTGAAGCTTTCTTT	CASSPTQLTEAFF
13	TRBD1	TRBV29-1	TRBJ2-7	few	TGCAGCGCGAGACAGGGGTCAGGCAACGAGCAGTACTTC	CSARQGSGNEQYF
12	NA	TRBV4-1	TRBJ2-3	NA	TGCGCCAGCAGCAACCTAGTCGATACGCAGTATTTT	CASSNLVDTQYF
14	TRBD2	TRBV27	TRBJ2-7	once	TGTGCCAGCGCCTATAGCGGGAGCTCCTACGAGCAGTACTTC	CASAYSGSSYEQYF
18	NA	TRBV5-1	TRBJ2-7	NA	TGCGCCAGCAGCCCGACAGGATCCTGGTTTTTAGGGGTATGGGAGCAGTACTTC	CASSPTGSWFLGVWEQYF
16	NA	TRBV27	TRBJ2-7	few	TGTGCCAGCAGTGTCATCTCCGGGGACCACTCCTACGAGCAGTACTTC	CASSVISGDHSYEQYF
13	NA	TRBV5-1	TRBJ2-1	NA	TGCGCCAGCGGAGTCAGGGCCTACAATGAGCAGTTCTTC	CASGVRAYNEQFF